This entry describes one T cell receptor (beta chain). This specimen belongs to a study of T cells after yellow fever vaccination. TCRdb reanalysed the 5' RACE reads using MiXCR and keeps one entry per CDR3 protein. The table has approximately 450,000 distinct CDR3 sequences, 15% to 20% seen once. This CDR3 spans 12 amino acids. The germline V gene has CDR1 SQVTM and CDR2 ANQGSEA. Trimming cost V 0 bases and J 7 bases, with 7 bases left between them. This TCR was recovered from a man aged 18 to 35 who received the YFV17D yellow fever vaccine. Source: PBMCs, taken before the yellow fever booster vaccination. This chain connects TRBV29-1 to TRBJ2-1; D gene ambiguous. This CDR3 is CSVEDAANEQFF. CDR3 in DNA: TGCAGCGTTGAAGACGCGGCGAATGAGCAGTTCTTC.